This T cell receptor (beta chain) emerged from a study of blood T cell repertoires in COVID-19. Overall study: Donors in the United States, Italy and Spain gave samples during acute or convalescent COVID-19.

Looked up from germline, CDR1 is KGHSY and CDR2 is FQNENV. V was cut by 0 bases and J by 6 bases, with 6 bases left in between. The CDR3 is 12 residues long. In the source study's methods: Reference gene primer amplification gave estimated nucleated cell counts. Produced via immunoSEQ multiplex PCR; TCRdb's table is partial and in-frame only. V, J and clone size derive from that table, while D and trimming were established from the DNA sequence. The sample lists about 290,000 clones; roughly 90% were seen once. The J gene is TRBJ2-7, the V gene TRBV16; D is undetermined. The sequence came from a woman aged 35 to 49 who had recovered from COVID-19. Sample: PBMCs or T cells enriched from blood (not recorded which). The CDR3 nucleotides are TGTGCCAGCAGCCAATCTGGAGTCGAGCAGTACTTC. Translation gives CASSQSGVEQYF.